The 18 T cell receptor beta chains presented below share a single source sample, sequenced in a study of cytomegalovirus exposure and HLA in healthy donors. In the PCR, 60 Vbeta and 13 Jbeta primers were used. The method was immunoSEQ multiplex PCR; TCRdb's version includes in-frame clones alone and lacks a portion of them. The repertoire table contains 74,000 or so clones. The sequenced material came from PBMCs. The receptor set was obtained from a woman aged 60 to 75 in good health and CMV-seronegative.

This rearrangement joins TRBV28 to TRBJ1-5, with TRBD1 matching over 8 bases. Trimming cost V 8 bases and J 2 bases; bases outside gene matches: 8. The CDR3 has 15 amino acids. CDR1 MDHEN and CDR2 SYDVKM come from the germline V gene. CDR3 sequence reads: CASGAGGAGNQPQHF. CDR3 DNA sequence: TGTGCCAGCGGGGCAGGGGGCGCAGGCAATCAGCCCCAGCATTTT. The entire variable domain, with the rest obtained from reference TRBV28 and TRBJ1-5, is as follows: DVKVTQSSRYLVKRTGEKVFLECVQDMDHENMFWYRQDPGLGLRLIYFSYDVKMKEKGDIPEGYSVSREKKERFSLILESASTNQTSMYLCASGAGGAGNQPQHFGDGTRLSIL.

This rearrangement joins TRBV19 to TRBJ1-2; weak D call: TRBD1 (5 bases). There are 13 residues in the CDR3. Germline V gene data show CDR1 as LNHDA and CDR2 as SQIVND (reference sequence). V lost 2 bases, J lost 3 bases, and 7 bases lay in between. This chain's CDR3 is CASSIQGDYGYTF. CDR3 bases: TGTGCCAGTAGTATACAGGGTGACTATGGCTACACCTTC. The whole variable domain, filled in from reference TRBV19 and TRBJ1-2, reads DGGITQSPKYLFRKEGQNVTLSCEQNLNHDAMYWYRQDPGQGLRLIYYSQIVNDFQKGDIAEGYSVSREKKESFPLTVTSAQKNPTAFYLCASSIQGDYGYTFGSGTRLTVV.

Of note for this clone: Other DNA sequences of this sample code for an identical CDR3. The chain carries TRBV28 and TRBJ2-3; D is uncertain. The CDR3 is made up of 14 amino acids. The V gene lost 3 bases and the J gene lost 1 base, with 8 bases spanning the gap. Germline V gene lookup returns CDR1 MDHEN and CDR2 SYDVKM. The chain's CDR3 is CASSLAPRTDTQYF. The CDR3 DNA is TGTGCCAGCAGTTTGGCCCCTCGCACAGATACGCAGTATTTT.

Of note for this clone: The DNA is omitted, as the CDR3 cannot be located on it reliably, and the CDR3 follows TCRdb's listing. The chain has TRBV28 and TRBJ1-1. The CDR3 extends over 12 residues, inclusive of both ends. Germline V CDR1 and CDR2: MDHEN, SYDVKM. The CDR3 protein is CASSWGGGSLFF.

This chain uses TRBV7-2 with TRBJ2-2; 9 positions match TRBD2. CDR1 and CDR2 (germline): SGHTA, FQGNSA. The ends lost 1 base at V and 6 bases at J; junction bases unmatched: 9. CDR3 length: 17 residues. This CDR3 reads CASSLEGGRVRSGELFF. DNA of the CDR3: TGTGCCAGCAGCTTAGAAGGCGGGAGGGTACGATCCGGGGAGCTGTTTTTT.

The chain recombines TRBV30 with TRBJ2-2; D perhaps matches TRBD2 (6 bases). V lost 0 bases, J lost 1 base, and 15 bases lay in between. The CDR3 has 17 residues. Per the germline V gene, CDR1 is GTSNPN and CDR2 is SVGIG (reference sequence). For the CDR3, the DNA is TGTGCCTGGAGTGTAAGGGGCATGGGACTGAACACCGGGGAGCTGTTTTTT. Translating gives CAWSVRGMGLNTGELFF.

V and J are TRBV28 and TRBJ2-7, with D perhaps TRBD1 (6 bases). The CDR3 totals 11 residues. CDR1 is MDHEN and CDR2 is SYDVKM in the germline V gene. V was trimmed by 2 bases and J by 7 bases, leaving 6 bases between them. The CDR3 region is CASSLRGEQYF. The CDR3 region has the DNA TGTGCCAGCAGTTTAAGGGGGGAGCAGTACTTC.

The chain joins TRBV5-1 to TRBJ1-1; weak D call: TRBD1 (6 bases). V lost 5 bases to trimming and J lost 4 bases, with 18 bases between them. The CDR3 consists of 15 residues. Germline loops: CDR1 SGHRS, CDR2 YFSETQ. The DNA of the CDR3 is TGCGCCAGCAGGCCAACAGGGCTGGGGACCACTGAAGCTTTCTTT. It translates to CASRPTGLGTTEAFF.

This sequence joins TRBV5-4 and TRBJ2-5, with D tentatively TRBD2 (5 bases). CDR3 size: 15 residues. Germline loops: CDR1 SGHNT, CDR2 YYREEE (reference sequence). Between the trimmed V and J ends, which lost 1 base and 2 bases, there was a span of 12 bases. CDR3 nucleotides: TGTGCCAGCAGCTTGTATGGCGGGCAACAAGAGACCCAGTACTTC. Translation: CASSLYGGQQETQYF. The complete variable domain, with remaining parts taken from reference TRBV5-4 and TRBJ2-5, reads ETGVTQSPTHLIKTRGQQVTLRCSSQSGHNTVSWYQQALGQGPQFIFQYYREEENGRGNFPPRFSGLQFPNYSSELNVNALELDDSALYLCASSLYGGQQETQYFGPGTRLLVL.

The CDR3, as DNA: TGCAGCGCCACAGGGGGCGGCACCGGGGAGCTGTTTTTT. This gives the protein CSATGGGTGELFF. The genes are TRBV29-1 and TRBJ2-2; 9 bases line up with TRBD1. With V trimmed by 7 bases and J by 4 bases, 4 bases remained unmatched. Per germline, CDR1 SQVTM and CDR2 ANQGSEA. CDR3 size: 13 residues.

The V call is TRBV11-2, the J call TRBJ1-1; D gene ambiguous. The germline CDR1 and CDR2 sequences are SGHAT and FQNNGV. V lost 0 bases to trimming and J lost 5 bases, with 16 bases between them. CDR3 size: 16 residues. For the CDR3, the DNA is TGTGCCAGCAGCTTAGATCGCTTCTTGAGAGCGACTGAAGCTTTCTTT. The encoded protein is CASSLDRFLRATEAFF.

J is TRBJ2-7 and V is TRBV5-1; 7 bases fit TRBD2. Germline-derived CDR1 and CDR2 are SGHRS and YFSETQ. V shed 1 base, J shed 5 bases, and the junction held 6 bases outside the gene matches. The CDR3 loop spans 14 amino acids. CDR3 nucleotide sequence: TGCGCCAGCAGCTTGTCGGGAGGAAGTAACGAGCAGTACTTC. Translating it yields CASSLSGGSNEQYF.

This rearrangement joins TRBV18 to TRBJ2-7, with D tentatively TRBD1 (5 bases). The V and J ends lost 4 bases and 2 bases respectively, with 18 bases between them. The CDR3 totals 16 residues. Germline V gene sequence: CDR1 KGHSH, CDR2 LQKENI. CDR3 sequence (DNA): TGTGCCAGCTCACAGGATCAGGGATTGTTCCCCTACGAGCAGTACTTC. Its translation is CASSQDQGLFPYEQYF.

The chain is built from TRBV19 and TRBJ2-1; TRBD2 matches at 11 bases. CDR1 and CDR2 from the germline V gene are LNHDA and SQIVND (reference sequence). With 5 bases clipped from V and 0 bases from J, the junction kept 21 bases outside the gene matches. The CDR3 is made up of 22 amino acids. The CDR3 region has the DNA TGTGCCAGTAGTCACCGTCCTATGCTAGCGGGAGGATCCCTCGTCTCCTACAATGAGCAGTTCTTC. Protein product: CASSHRPMLAGGSLVSYNEQFF.

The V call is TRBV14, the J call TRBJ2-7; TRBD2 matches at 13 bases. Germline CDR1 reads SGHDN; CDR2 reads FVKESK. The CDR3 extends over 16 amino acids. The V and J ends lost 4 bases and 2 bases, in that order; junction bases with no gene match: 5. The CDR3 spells CASSPGLAGATYEQYF. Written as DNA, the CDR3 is TGTGCCAGCAGCCCCGGACTAGCGGGGGCCACCTACGAGCAGTACTTC.

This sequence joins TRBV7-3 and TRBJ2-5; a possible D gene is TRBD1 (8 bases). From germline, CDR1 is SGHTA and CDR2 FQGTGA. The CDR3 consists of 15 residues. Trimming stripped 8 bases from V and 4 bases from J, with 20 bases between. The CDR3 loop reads CASALTGGDGETQYF. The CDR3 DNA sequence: TGTGCCAGCGCTTTAACAGGGGGGGACGGAGAGACCCAGTACTTC.

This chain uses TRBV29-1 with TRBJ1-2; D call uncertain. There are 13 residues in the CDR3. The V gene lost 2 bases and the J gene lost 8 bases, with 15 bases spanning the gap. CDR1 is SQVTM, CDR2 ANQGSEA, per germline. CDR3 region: CSVELGRAGGYTF. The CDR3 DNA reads TGCAGCGTTGAACTCGGGAGGGCCGGAGGCTACACCTTC.

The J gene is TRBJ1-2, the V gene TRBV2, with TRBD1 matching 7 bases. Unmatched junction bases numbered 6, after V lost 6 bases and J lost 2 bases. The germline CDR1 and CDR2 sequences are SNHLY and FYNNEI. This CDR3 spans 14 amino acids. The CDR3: CASRSQGVNYGYTF. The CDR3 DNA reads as TGTGCCAGCAGATCCCAGGGGGTCAACTATGGCTACACCTTC. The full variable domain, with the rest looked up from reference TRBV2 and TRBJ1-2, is EPEVTQTPSHQVTQMGQEVILRCVPISNHLYFYWYRQILGQKVEFLVSFYNNEISEKSEIFDDQFSVERPDGSNFTLKIRSTKLEDSAMYFCASRSQGVNYGYTFGSGTRLTVV.